This T cell receptor beta chain was identified during a study of T cells in localized non-small cell lung cancer. The study's findings and limits: Elevated blood T cell density was associated with longer overall survival. Sequencing covered just one tumor region, so heterogeneity cannot be ruled out. The study found T cell clonality highest in uninvolved adjacent lung, above tumor.

Measured with immunoSEQ multiplex PCR; TCRdb has only the in-frame clones, and not every one. The repertoire holds about 41,000 clones, with 65% to 90% as singletons. Judged by abundance, this clone is large. The antigen is undetermined. Between the trimmed V and J ends, which lost 0 bases and 6 bases, there was a span of 14 bases. The CDR3 is 14 residues long. Germline V CDR1 and CDR2: GTSNPN, SVGIG (reference sequence). This chain links TRBV30 with TRBJ1-1; perhaps TRBD1 as D (5 bases). Sequenced material: PBMCs, taken before any cancer treatment. The receptor comes from a man between 35 and 75 years old with stage II lung adenocarcinoma. The CDR3 coding sequence is TGTGCCTGGAGTGTGATACGGATGGGGGCTGAAGCTTTCTTT. This sequence encodes CAWSVIRMGAEAFF.